This TCR beta chain derives from a study of cytomegalovirus exposure and HLA in healthy donors. Overall study: An earlier analysis found 120 million or so unique TCR beta sequences from about 190 million T cells.

This CDR3 spans 12 amino acids. Germline lookup yields CDR1 SGHTA and CDR2 FQGNSA. Trimming took off 2 bases at V and 6 bases at J, with 7 bases between the two ends. 60 Vbeta and 13 Jbeta primers were used in PCR. Repertoires were generated with immunoSEQ multiplex PCR, while TCRdb's copy carries only in-frame clones and drops some. The repertoire holds 90,000 to 140,000 clones, with about three quarters as singletons. For this clone: What it binds is unknown.

Study-wide results and caveats: Reportedly, diagnosis of cytomegalovirus status by the classifier showed high specificity and sensitivity.

The clonotype originates from a woman in her forties in good health and CMV-seropositive. Material: PBMCs. The chain carries TRBV7-2 and TRBJ1-1; unclear D gene. The DNA for the CDR3 is TGTGCCAGCAGCTTATATCCGTCTGAAGCTTTCTTT. Residues: CASSLYPSEAFF. Full variable domain (outside the CDR3, taken from reference TRBV7-2 and TRBJ1-1): GAGVSQSPSNKVTEKGKDVELRCDPISGHTALYWYRQSLGQGLEFLIYFQGNSAPDKSGLPSDRFSAERTGGSVSTLTIQRTQQEDSAVYLCASSLYPSEAFFGQGTRLTVV.